The entry below describes one TCR beta chain. Its antigen remains unidentified. Each of the donors was a healthy bone marrow donor. The PCR was carried out with 60 Vbeta primers and 13 Jbeta primers. The assay was immunoSEQ multiplex PCR, and TCRdb's table has in-frame clones only and misses some. The repertoire table contains roughly 50,000 clones. This record comes from a study of cytomegalovirus exposure and HLA in healthy donors. For the study at large: An analysis done earlier identified fewer than 140 million unique TCR beta sequences from 190 million or so T cells.

Overall study results and limits: CMV serostatus was the sole immune exposure data available.

The source is a woman between 55 and 75 years old in good health and CMV-seropositive. The sample consisted of PBMCs.

DNA for the CDR3: TGTGCCAGCAGACAGGGATCTGTCAACTGGGAGCAGTTCTTC. Residues: CASRQGSVNWEQFF. The chain couples TRBV6-6 to TRBJ2-1, with a possible D match to TRBD1 (6 bases). Germline assignment: CDR1 MNHNY and CDR2 SVGAGI (reference sequence). V was cut by 6 bases and J by 10 bases, with 19 bases left in between. The CDR3 is made up of 14 amino acids.